These 32 T cell receptor beta chains originate from one sample sequenced in a study of cytomegalovirus exposure and HLA in healthy donors. The PCR used 60 Vbeta and 13 Jbeta primers. Generated by immunoSEQ multiplex PCR, the TCRdb table keeps only in-frame clones and is missing some. The table has roughly 100,000 clones, around 80% seen once. Sequencing was carried out using PBMCs. The receptor set was obtained from a woman aged 40 to 49 in good health and CMV-seronegative.

The rearrangement joins TRBV28 to TRBJ2-7; D possibly corresponds to TRBD2 (6 bases). Germline CDR1 reads MDHEN; CDR2 reads SYDVKM. Trimming pared 7 bases from V and 2 bases from J, leaving 18 bases between. The CDR3 runs 15 residues. CDR3 bases: TGTGCCAGCACACCCGGGGGAAGGGGAACCTACGAGCAGTACTTC. This gives the protein CASTPGGRGTYEQYF.

The rearrangement links TRBV4-2 to TRBJ2-5, with D possibly TRBD2 on 6 matching bases. Germline assignment: CDR1 LGHNA and CDR2 YNFKEQ. The CDR3 has 16 amino acids. V lost 0 bases to trimming and J lost 5 bases, with 16 bases between them. CDR3 in DNA: TGTGCCAGCAGCCAAGATTACCCGGGAGAGGGGGAGACCCAGTACTTC. Amino acid sequence: CASSQDYPGEGETQYF.

V is TRBV21-1 and J is TRBJ1-1; the table names TRBD1, a call not compared with the DNA. TRBV21-1 is recorded as a pseudogene. The CDR3 consists of 13 residues. CDR3 DNA sequence: TGTGCCAGCAGCAAACCCTGGGACAGGGGGGAATCGTTT. It is translated as CASSKPWDRGESF.

The rearrangement links TRBV5-1 to TRBJ2-1; 11 bases map to TRBD2. Per germline, CDR1 SGHRS and CDR2 YFSETQ. The CDR3 sequence is 15 residues long. The V and J ends lost 1 base and 9 bases, in that order; junction bases with no gene match: 6. The CDR3 spells CASSLLAGGNGEQFF. CDR3 nucleotides: TGCGCCAGCAGCTTGCTAGCGGGGGGTAACGGTGAGCAGTTCTTC.

In regard to this clone: Sequence at one end of the junction differs from germline and may be a read error. This same CDR3 is encoded by further DNA sequences in the sample. The V and J genes are TRBV19 and TRBJ1-5; TRBD1 aligns across 7 bases. Germline V gene sequence: CDR1 LNHDA, CDR2 SQIVND (reference sequence). The CDR3 sequence is 15 residues long. CDR3 nucleotides: TGTGCCAGTAGTATACTGCGCACAGGGGATCAGCCTCAGCATTTT. Translation gives CASSILRTGDQPQHF.

In its sample, this clone was seen once. The gene calls are TRBV5-8 and TRBJ2-3; no clear D. Looked up from germline, CDR1 is SGHTS and CDR2 is YDEGEE. This CDR3 comprises 15 residues. V gave up 4 bases and J gave up 4 bases, with 16 bases separating them. The CDR3 loop reads CASSTNRLGADTQYF. The CDR3 coding sequence is TGTGCCAGCAGCACAAACCGGCTAGGTGCAGATACGCAGTATTTT.

This chain connects TRBV28 to TRBJ1-6, with TRBD1 matching 12 bases. The CDR3 loop spans 16 amino acids. Germline CDR1 and CDR2: MDHEN and SYDVKM. V lost 7 bases to trimming and J lost 8 bases; unmatched junction nucleotides: 9. CDR3 DNA: TGTGCCAGCACCGACGGCGGGACAGGGGGCTATTCACCCCTCCACTTT. Protein sequence: CASTDGGTGGYSPLHF. Variable domain in full (rest from reference TRBV28 and TRBJ1-6): DVKVTQSSRYLVKRTGEKVFLECVQDMDHENMFWYRQDPGLGLRLIYFSYDVKMKEKGDIPEGYSVSREKKERFSLILESASTNQTSMYLCASTDGGTGGYSPLHFGNGTRLTVT.

The V gene is TRBV5-4, the J gene TRBJ2-4; D remains ambiguous. CDR3 size: 13 residues. The germline gives CDR1 SGHNT, CDR2 YYREEE (reference sequence). V was pared by 1 base and J by 0 bases, with 2 bases between. The CDR3 sequence is CASSLLAKNIQYF. As DNA, the CDR3 is TGTGCCAGCAGCTTGCTAGCCAAAAACATTCAGTACTTC.

The rearrangement links TRBV19 to TRBJ2-1; D ambiguous. The germline gives CDR1 LNHDA, CDR2 SQIVND (reference sequence). The V end lost 7 bases, the J end lost 5 bases, and 9 bases lay between the germline ends. CDR3 length equals 12 residues. The CDR3 DNA reads as TGTGCCAGTATGGGCGTCCACAATGAGCAGTTCTTC. As protein: CASMGVHNEQFF. Together with reference TRBV19 and TRBJ2-1, the CDR3 gives the full variable domain: DGGITQSPKYLFRKEGQNVTLSCEQNLNHDAMYWYRQDPGQGLRLIYYSQIVNDFQKGDIAEGYSVSREKKESFPLTVTSAQKNPTAFYLCASMGVHNEQFFGPGTRLTVL.

The V and J genes are TRBV4-1 and TRBJ1-3; D perhaps matches TRBD1 (5 bases). The CDR3 has 13 residues. With 3 bases removed from V and 6 bases from J, the gap between germline ends came to 9 bases. The germline CDR1 and CDR2 sequences are MGHRA and YSYEKL. In nucleotides, the CDR3 is TGCGCCAGCAGCCAGGGGGGGGAAAACACCATATATTTT. Translating gives CASSQGGENTIYF.

V and J are TRBV2 and TRBJ2-3, with TRBD2 matching 14 bases. Germline CDR1 SNHLY, CDR2 FYNNEI. This CDR3 has 17 residues. J lost 5 bases, V lost 5 bases, and 9 bases had no gene match. The CDR3 region is CASSYPTSGGEGDTQYF. CDR3 in DNA: TGTGCCAGCAGTTATCCGACTAGCGGGGGGGAGGGAGATACGCAGTATTTT.

J is TRBJ1-1 and V is TRBV28; a possible D gene is TRBD1 (5 bases). Trimming left V 5 bases short and J 6 bases short, with 10 bases between. Germline V gene data show CDR1 as MDHEN and CDR2 as SYDVKM. The CDR3 consists of 12 residues. CDR3 loop: CASSRRVAEAFF. As DNA, the CDR3 is TGTGCCAGCAGTCGCAGGGTAGCTGAAGCTTTCTTT.

As DNA, the CDR3 is TGTGCCAGCAGCTTAGTAGAGGGAGATGAGCAGTTCTTC. Its protein product is CASSLVEGDEQFF. This chain connects TRBV11-3 to TRBJ2-1; D is possibly TRBD2 (5 bases). This CDR3 is 13 amino acids long. Trimming removed 1 base at V and 8 bases at J, with 9 bases between. Germline values: CDR1 SGHNT, CDR2 YENEEA. Full variable domain (rest looked up from reference TRBV11-3 and TRBJ2-1): EAGVVQSPRYKIIEKKQPVAFWCNPISGHNTLYWYLQNLGQGPELLIRYENEEAVDDSQLPKDRFSAERLKGVDSTLKIQPAELGDSAVYLCASSLVEGDEQFFGPGTRLTVL.

The rearrangement links TRBV19 to TRBJ2-1, with 9 bases lining up with TRBD2. The germline CDR1 and CDR2 sequences are LNHDA and SQIVND (reference sequence). Trimming cost V 8 bases and J 4 bases; bases outside gene matches: 9. The CDR3 covers 15 residues. CDR3 protein: CASLDLAGKYNEQFF. CDR3 coding DNA: TGTGCCAGTTTAGATCTAGCGGGAAAGTACAATGAGCAGTTCTTC.

This chain links TRBV7-8 with TRBJ2-1, with 12 bases identical to TRBD2. Unmatched junction bases numbered 11, after V lost 5 bases and J lost 12 bases. This CDR3 region has 15 residues. CDR1 SGHVS and CDR2 FQNEAQ come from the germline V gene. The CDR3 nucleotides are TGTGCCAGCAGCCCTGGGGCTAGCGGGGGGGCGTGGCAGTTCTTC. Protein product: CASSPGASGGAWQFF.

This sequence joins TRBV10-3 and TRBJ2-6; no clear D. This CDR3 region has 14 residues. Per germline, CDR1 ENHRY and CDR2 SYGVKD. V was shortened by 8 bases and J by 0 bases, with 8 bases between the two germline ends. The DNA for the CDR3 is TGTGCCATCGCAGGAAGCTCTGGGGCCAACGTCCTGACTTTC. Protein product: CAIAGSSGANVLTF.

Comments on this clone: The germline gene is not matched at one end of the junction; a read error may be the cause. J is TRBJ1-1 and V is TRBV7-9, with no clear D. The germline V gene encodes CDR1 SEHNR and CDR2 FQNEAQ (reference sequence). The CDR3 loop spans 12 amino acids. The CDR3: CSSSSQNTEAFF. The CDR3 region has the DNA TGTTCCAGCAGTTCACAGAACACTGAAGCTTTCTTT.

In regard to this clone: Compared with germline, one end of the junction differs, possibly owing to a read error. The V gene is TRBV7-9, the J gene TRBJ1-1; a possible D gene is TRBD1 (6 bases). Germline CDR1 SEHNR, CDR2 FQNEAQ (reference sequence). The CDR3 runs to 15 residues. CDR3 in amino acids: CSSSSQTGMNTEAFF. In nucleotides, the CDR3 is TGTTCCAGCAGCTCGCAGACAGGAATGAACACTGAAGCTTTCTTT.

The V and J genes are TRBV4-3 and TRBJ1-2, with TRBD1 as a possible D gene (5 bases). Deletions cut 0 bases from V and 3 bases from J, with 14 bases between. The germline gives CDR1 LGHNA, CDR2 YSLEER. The CDR3 covers 16 residues. CDR3 bases: TGCGCCAGCAGCCAAGATGGCGAGGCAGGGCACTATGGCTACACCTTC. It encodes CASSQDGEAGHYGYTF.

This clone was observed a single time. V gene TRBV13 combines with J gene TRBJ1-1; 9 bases line up with TRBD1. Germline loops: CDR1 PRHDT, CDR2 FYEKMQ (reference sequence). The length of the CDR3 is 16 residues. Unmatched junction bases numbered 13, after V lost 6 bases and J lost 5 bases. CDR3 DNA sequence: TGTGCCAGCAGGCTCCCCGACAGGGGGGGAAATACTGAAGCTTTCTTT. This gives the protein CASRLPDRGGNTEAFF.

The J gene is TRBJ1-3, the V gene TRBV10-3; D gene uncertain. Germline V CDR1 and CDR2: ENHRY, SYGVKD. Trimming left V 0 bases short and J 0 bases short, with 6 bases between. The CDR3 loop spans 15 amino acids. CDR3 protein: CAISESRDSGNTIYF. In nucleotides, the CDR3 is TGTGCCATCAGTGAGTCTCGGGACTCTGGAAACACCATATATTTT.

A single count supports this clone. The chain combines TRBV12-5 with TRBJ2-7; 8 positions agree with TRBD1. This CDR3 spans 13 amino acids. Germline V lookup: CDR1 LGHNT, CDR2 FRNRAP. Trimming removed 7 bases from V and 2 bases from J; junction bases left unmatched: 4. The CDR3, as DNA: TGTGCTAGTGCCTGGGACAGGCCCTACGAGCAGTACTTC. It translates to CASAWDRPYEQYF.

The sample holds a few counts of this clone. The CDR3 DNA sequence: TGTGCCAGCGGACAGGGGATTAATCAGCCCCAGCATTTT. Encoded protein: CASGQGINQPQHF. The chain has TRBV10-3 and TRBJ1-5; 9 bases map to TRBD1. The length of the CDR3 is 13 residues. The junction had 5 bases not matched to a gene; V was cut back by 10 bases and J by 4 bases. Germline loops: CDR1 ENHRY, CDR2 SYGVKD.

In DNA, the CDR3 is TGTGCCAGCTCACGGGGGGGAGAAGGCTACGAGCAGTACTTC. Translation: CASSRGGEGYEQYF. The rearrangement links TRBV18 to TRBJ2-7; 7 bases fit TRBD2. The J segment lost 3 bases and the V segment lost 4 bases, leaving 6 bases of the junction unmatched. Germline V gene lookup returns CDR1 KGHSH and CDR2 LQKENI. The CDR3 has 14 residues.

Here the CDR3 DNA reads TGTGCCAGCAGTGCTGACATGAACACTGAAGCTTTCTTT. Residues: CASSADMNTEAFF. J is TRBJ1-1 and V is TRBV2; unclear D gene. Trimming shortened V by 4 bases and J by 0 bases, and 6 bases separated the two germline ends. CDR3 size: 13 residues. From germline, CDR1 is SNHLY and CDR2 FYNNEI. Based on the CDR3 plus reference TRBV2 and TRBJ1-1, the full variable domain is EPEVTQTPSHQVTQMGQEVILRCVPISNHLYFYWYRQILGQKVEFLVSFYNNEISEKSEIFDDQFSVERPDGSNFTLKIRSTKLEDSAMYFCASSADMNTEAFFGQGTRLTVV.

The chain employs TRBV30 and TRBJ1-1, with D perhaps matching TRBD1 (6 bases). The CDR3 totals 14 residues. Germline CDR1 is GTSNPN and CDR2 is SVGIG (reference sequence). V was shortened by 0 bases and J by 4 bases, with 12 bases between the two germline ends. The CDR3 nucleotides read TGTGCCTGGAGTGTTGGGGGCCCGGGCACTGAAGCTTTCTTT. This translates into CAWSVGGPGTEAFF. Drawing the rest from reference TRBV30 and TRBJ1-1, the complete variable domain is SQTIHQWPATLVQPVGSPLSLECTVEGTSNPNLYWYRQAAGRGLQLLFYSVGIGQISSEVPQNLSASRPQDRQFILSSKKLLLSDSGFYLCAWSVGGPGTEAFFGQGTRLTVV.

The chain carries TRBV7-2 and TRBJ1-1; D possibly corresponds to TRBD1 (5 bases). The CDR3 is 14 amino acids. From germline, CDR1 is SGHTA and CDR2 FQGNSA. The V end lost 2 bases, the J end lost 6 bases, and 13 bases lay between the germline ends. The CDR3 loop reads CASSLSGTSAEAFF. CDR3 coding DNA: TGTGCCAGCAGCTTATCCGGGACTAGCGCTGAAGCTTTCTTT.

This sequence joins TRBV6-5 and TRBJ1-3; possible D gene TRBD1, 6 bases. The length of the CDR3 is 15 residues. Deletions cut 8 bases from V and 2 bases from J, with 16 bases between. From germline, CDR1 is MNHEY and CDR2 SVGAGI. CDR3 in amino acids: CASGDTFSPGNTIYF. In nucleotides, the CDR3 is TGTGCCAGCGGGGACACTTTCTCTCCTGGAAACACCATATATTTT.

The chain employs TRBV7-2 and TRBJ1-5, with D possibly TRBD1 on 6 matching bases. This CDR3 has 13 amino acids. The germline V gene encodes CDR1 SGHTA and CDR2 FQGNSA. Trimming cost V 6 bases and J 5 bases, with 11 bases left between them. The CDR3 region is CASSRTADQPQHF. The CDR3, as DNA: TGTGCCAGCAGTCGGACAGCTGATCAGCCCCAGCATTTT.

The V and J genes are TRBV27 and TRBJ2-1; TRBD1 matches at 7 bases. V shed 5 bases and J 6 bases; nucleotides not matched to a gene: 7. This CDR3 comprises 14 residues. Germline CDR1 is MNHEY and CDR2 is SMNVEV (reference sequence). The CDR3: CASSSWDRANEQFF. The CDR3 DNA is TGTGCCAGCAGTAGCTGGGACAGAGCCAATGAGCAGTTCTTC.

The chain uses TRBV7-6 and TRBJ2-5, with 13 bases aligning to TRBD2. TRBJ2-7 explains the end of the DNA better; the J call may be wrong. Germline V gene sequence: CDR1 SGHVS, CDR2 FNYEAQ. This CDR3 is 16 amino acids long. In DNA form, the CDR3 reads TGTGCCAGCAGCTCCTTGACTAGCGGGAGGACTTACGAGCAGTACTTC. Protein sequence: CASSSLTSGRTYEQYF.

The table lists this clone with a count of one. The gene calls are TRBV27 and TRBJ2-7, with D maybe TRBD2 (6 bases). Germline V gene sequence: CDR1 MNHEY, CDR2 SMNVEV (reference sequence). The CDR3 runs 13 residues. V was trimmed by 4 bases and J by 2 bases, leaving 9 bases between them. In DNA, the CDR3 is TGTGCCAGCAGTTGGCGGGAAGCCTACGAGCAGTACTTC. Residues: CASSWREAYEQYF.